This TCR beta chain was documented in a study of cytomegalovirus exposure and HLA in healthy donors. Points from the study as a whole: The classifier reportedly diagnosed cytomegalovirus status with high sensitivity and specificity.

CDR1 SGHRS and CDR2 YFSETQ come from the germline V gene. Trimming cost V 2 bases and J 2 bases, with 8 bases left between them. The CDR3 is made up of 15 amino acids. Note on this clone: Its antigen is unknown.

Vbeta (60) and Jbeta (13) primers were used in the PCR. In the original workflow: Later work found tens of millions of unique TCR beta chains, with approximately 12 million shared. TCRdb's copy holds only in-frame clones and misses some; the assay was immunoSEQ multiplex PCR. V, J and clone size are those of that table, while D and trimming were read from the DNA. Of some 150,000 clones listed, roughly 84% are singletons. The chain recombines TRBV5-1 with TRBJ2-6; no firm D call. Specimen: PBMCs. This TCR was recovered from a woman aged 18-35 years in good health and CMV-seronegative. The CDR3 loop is CASSFGTAGANVLTF. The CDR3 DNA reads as TGCGCCAGCAGCTTTGGTACAGCTGGGGCCAACGTCCTGACTTTC. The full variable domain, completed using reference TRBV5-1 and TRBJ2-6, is KAGVTQTPRYLIKTRGQQVTLSCSPISGHRSVSWYQQTPGQGLQFLFEYFSETQRNKGNFPGRFSGRQFSNSRSEMNVSTLELGDSALYLCASSFGTAGANVLTFGAGSRLTVL.